This TCR beta chain emerged from a study of blood T cell repertoires in COVID-19. Study at large: Acute and convalescent COVID-19 specimens originated in the United States, Italy and Spain.

Profiled with immunoSEQ multiplex PCR; TCRdb holds only in-frame clones, not every one. The data hold over 200,000 clones, with around 86% observed a single time. The V end lost 2 bases, the J end lost 5 bases, and 18 bases lay between the germline ends. Germline V gene data show CDR1 as MNHEY and CDR2 as SVGEGT. This CDR3 comprises 16 residues. This TCR was sampled from a man aged 30 to 45 who had recovered from COVID-19. The specimen sequenced was peripheral blood. The rearrangement joins TRBV6-2 or TRBV6-3 to TRBJ1-1; a possible D gene is TRBD1 (5 bases). The CDR3 bases are TGTGCCAGCAGTTACCCCGAAGGGAGGGGTGGTACTGAAGCTTTCTTT. Protein product: CASSYPEGRGGTEAFF.